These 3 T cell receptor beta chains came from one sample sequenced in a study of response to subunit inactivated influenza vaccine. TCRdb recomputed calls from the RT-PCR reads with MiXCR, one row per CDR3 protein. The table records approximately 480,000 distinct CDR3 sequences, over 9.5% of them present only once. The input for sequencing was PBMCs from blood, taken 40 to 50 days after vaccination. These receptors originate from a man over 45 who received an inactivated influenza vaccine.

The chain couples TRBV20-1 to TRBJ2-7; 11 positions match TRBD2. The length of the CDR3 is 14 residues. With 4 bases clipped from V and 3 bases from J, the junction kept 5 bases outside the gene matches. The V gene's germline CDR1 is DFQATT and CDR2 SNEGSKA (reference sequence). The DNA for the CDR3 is TGCAGTGCTATCGGGACTAGCGGCCTCTACGAGCAGTACTTC. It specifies CSAIGTSGLYEQYF.

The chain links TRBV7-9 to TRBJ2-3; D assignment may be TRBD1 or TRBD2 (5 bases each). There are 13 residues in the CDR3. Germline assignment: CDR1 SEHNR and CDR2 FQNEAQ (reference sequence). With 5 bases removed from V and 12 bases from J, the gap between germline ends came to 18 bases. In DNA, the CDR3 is TGTGCCAGCAGCATAGACACCATTGGGACCCAGTATTTT. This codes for CASSIDTIGTQYF.

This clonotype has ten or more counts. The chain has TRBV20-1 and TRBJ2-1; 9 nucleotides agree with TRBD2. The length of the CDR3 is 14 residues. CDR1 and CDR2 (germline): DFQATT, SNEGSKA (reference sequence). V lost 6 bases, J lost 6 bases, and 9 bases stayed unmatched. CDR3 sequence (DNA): TGCAGTGCGCCTTCTAGCGGGGTCACCAATGAGCAGTTCTTC. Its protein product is CSAPSSGVTNEQFF.